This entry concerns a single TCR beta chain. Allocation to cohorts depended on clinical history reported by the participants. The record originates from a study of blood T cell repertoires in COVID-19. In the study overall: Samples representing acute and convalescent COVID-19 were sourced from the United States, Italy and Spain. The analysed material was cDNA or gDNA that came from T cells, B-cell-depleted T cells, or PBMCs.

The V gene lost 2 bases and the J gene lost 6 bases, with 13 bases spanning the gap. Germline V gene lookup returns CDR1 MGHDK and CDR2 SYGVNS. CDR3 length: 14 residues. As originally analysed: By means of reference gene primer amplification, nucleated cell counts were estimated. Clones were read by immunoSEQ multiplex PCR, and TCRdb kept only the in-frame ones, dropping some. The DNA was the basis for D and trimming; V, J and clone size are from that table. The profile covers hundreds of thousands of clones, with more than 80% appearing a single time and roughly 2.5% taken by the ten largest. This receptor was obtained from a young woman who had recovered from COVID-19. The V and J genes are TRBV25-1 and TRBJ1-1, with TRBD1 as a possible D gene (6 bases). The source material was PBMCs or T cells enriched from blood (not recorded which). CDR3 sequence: CASSEIGGQAEAFF. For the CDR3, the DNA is TGTGCCAGCAGTGAAATCGGGGGGCAGGCTGAAGCTTTCTTT.